This TCR beta chain originates from a study of cytomegalovirus exposure and HLA in healthy donors. On the study more broadly: There were 350 to 400 genotyped donors. Of these, 81% fell in the genetic ancestry cluster associated with self-reported Caucasian donors.

On this clone itself: Its antigen is unknown.

The study ran its PCR with 60 Vbeta and 13 Jbeta primers. Assay used: immunoSEQ multiplex PCR; TCRdb lists only in-frame clones, some missing. This sample carries approximately 170,000 clones, under 85% of them seen once, and the ten largest clones take 3% to 3.5%. Germline CDR1 and CDR2: MGHDK and SYGVNS. The CDR3 totals 11 residues. With 7 bases removed from V and 4 bases from J, the gap between germline ends came to 6 bases. Findings of the study overall: Fewer N-insertions than the roughly 670-donor mean were reportedly shown by an Asian-associated ancestry cluster in a later analysis.

The source material was PBMCs. The chain uses TRBV25-1 and TRBJ2-3, with a weak D call TRBD2 (6 bases). The sequence was collected from a female donor in good health and CMV-seronegative. The CDR3 DNA reads as TGTGCCAGCACGGGGGCAGATACGCAGTATTTT. It specifies CASTGADTQYF.